The 10 T cell receptor beta chains given below trace back to one sample, sequenced in a study of CD8+ T cells in alopecia areata. Indicated treatment: oral pan-JAK inhibitor, 5-10 mg twice daily. The authors extracted RNA and reverse transcribed it into cDNA as the sequencing template. The assay was immunoSEQ multiplex PCR, and TCRdb's table has in-frame clones only and misses some. The repertoire holds 150,000 to 200,000 clones, around three fifths seen once, with roughly 1.3% in the top ten. The source was CD4+ T cells sorted from blood, collected at week 49, from a patient treated with tofacitinib. Receptors were obtained from a human donor with alopecia areata.

The V and J genes are TRBV9 and TRBJ2-6; 7 bases align to TRBD1. CDR1 SGDLS and CDR2 YYNGEE come from the germline V gene. The V and J ends lost 3 bases and 1 base, in that order; junction bases with no gene match: 4. The CDR3 is 16 residues long. This chain's CDR3 is CASSGQQGSGANVLTF. The CDR3 DNA reads as TGTGCCAGCAGCGGACAACAGGGGTCTGGGGCCAACGTCCTGACTTTC.

J is TRBJ1-1 and V is TRBV4-1; D gene unclear. Germline V lookup: CDR1 MGHRA, CDR2 YSYEKL. With 3 bases removed from V and 4 bases from J, the gap between germline ends came to 15 bases. CDR3 length: 15 amino acids. Here the CDR3 reads CASSQTSGVATEAFF. As DNA, the CDR3 is TGCGCCAGCAGCCAGACCTCCGGGGTTGCCACTGAAGCTTTCTTT.

The rearrangement uses TRBV25-1 and TRBJ1-2; TRBD1 might be the D (5 bases). The CDR3 is made up of 14 amino acids. The germline CDR1 and CDR2 sequences are MGHDK and SYGVNS. V shed 4 bases and J shed 7 bases, with 16 bases lying between them. The CDR3: CASSAVGPYGGYTF. Here the CDR3 DNA reads TGTGCCAGCAGTGCCGTGGGACCGTATGGTGGCTACACCTTC.

V and J are TRBV4-3 and TRBJ1-2; weak D call: TRBD1 (5 bases). Germline V lookup: CDR1 LGHNA, CDR2 YSLEER. V lost 7 bases and J lost 3, with 15 bases in between. This CDR3 has 14 residues. The chain's CDR3 is CASTKQVSHYGYTF. The CDR3, as DNA: TGCGCCAGCACCAAACAGGTATCCCACTATGGCTACACCTTC.

This clone was counted between two and nine times. This chain joins TRBV29-1 and TRBJ2-2, with a tentative D call TRBD1 (6 bases). Germline loops: CDR1 SQVTM, CDR2 ANQGSEA. CDR3 length equals 16 residues. Trimming removed 2 bases from V and 5 bases from J, with 18 bases in between. The chain's CDR3 is CSVETPQGVGTGELFF. The CDR3 DNA reads as TGCAGCGTTGAAACTCCACAGGGCGTTGGGACCGGGGAGCTGTTTTTT.

The CDR3 region has the DNA TGTGCCACCAGCAGAGGGAACAGGGATGACATTCAGTACTTC. This codes for CATSRGNRDDIQYF. V usage is TRBV15 and J usage is TRBJ2-4; perhaps TRBD1 as D (6 bases). Germline CDR1 is LNHNV and CDR2 is YYDKDF (reference sequence). The CDR3 has 14 amino acids. V was cut by 1 base and J by 8 bases, with 12 bases left in between.

V and J are TRBV5-1 and TRBJ2-3, with 9 bases aligning to TRBD2. Germline-derived CDR1 and CDR2 are SGHRS and YFSETQ. This CDR3 is built from 16 residues. V shed 4 bases, J shed 1 base, and the junction held 7 bases outside the gene matches. CDR3 sequence: CASSPGTSTGTDTQYF. The CDR3 DNA follows: TGCGCCAGCAGCCCTGGGACTAGCACCGGCACAGATACGCAGTATTTT.

As for this clone: Germline and junction disagree at one end, which may indicate a read error. The chain joins TRBV5-5 to TRBJ1-1, with a tentative D call TRBD1 (6 bases). Per the germline V gene, CDR1 is SGHKS and CDR2 is YYEKEE (reference sequence). CDR3 length: 15 residues. The CDR3 DNA reads TGTGCCCGCAGCAGGGACAACAGCGTGAACACTGAAGCTTTCTTT. It is translated as CARSRDNSVNTEAFF.

This chain links TRBV30 with TRBJ2-5, with 7 bases aligning to TRBD2. V lost 4 bases to trimming and J lost 4 bases; unmatched junction nucleotides: 12. Germline-derived CDR1 and CDR2 are GTSNPN and SVGIG (reference sequence). The CDR3 spans 15 residues. In nucleotides, the CDR3 is TGTGCCTGGAAATCCCGGGCCCAGCGGGGAGAGACCCAGTACTTC. As protein: CAWKSRAQRGETQYF.

The chain recombines TRBV11-2 with TRBJ2-4, with TRBD1 identical over 8 bases. The V gene end was trimmed by 5 bases and the J gene end by 0 bases; junction bases not matched to a gene: 9. Per the germline V gene, CDR1 is SGHAT and CDR2 is FQNNGV. CDR3 size: 17 residues. The CDR3 nucleotides are TGTGCCAGCAGCCCGGACAGGGTCTCAATAGCCAAAAACATTCAGTACTTC. Protein: CASSPDRVSIAKNIQYF.